A single TCR beta chain is shown here with its context. No antigen is known for it. This entry is derived from a study of cytomegalovirus exposure and HLA in healthy donors. The study's findings and limits: Accounts indicate the classifier identified cytomegalovirus status with strong specificity and sensitivity. Researchers had no immune exposure information except CMV serostatus available.

Donors were nominally healthy when sampled, though unrecorded immune exposures were likely. The CDR3 totals 11 residues. V was shortened by 8 bases and J by 4 bases, with 9 bases between the two germline ends. Germline values: CDR1 MGHDK, CDR2 SYGVNS. The PCR had 60 Vbeta and 13 Jbeta primers. The table came from immunoSEQ multiplex PCR; TCRdb's copy has only in-frame clones and leaves some out. The sample lists 140,000 to 150,000 clones, about two thirds occurring once. The V call is TRBV25-1, the J call TRBJ2-7; no firm D call. The sequence was collected from a woman aged 55-70 years in good health and CMV-seropositive. The sequencing input was PBMCs. The CDR3 sequence: CASGDQYEQYF. The DNA for the CDR3 is TGTGCCAGCGGAGACCAGTACGAGCAGTACTTC.